These 8 T cell receptor beta chains share one sample of origin, sequenced in a study of blood T cell repertoires in COVID-19. The protocol was immunoSEQ multiplex PCR, while the TCRdb copy is restricted to in-frame clones and leaves out a portion. The sample comprises roughly 190,000 clones, 80% to 85% of which are singletons, and 2.6% rests with the top ten. Sequenced input: peripheral blood. The receptors originated from a human donor with acute or convalescent COVID-19. The donor label of this sample is uncertain.

The rearrangement uses TRBV5-4 and TRBJ2-5, with 15 positions matching TRBD2. The CDR3 spans 17 residues. CDR1 is SGHNT, CDR2 YYREEE, per germline (reference sequence). After removal of 4 bases from V and 5 bases from J, the junction contained 9 bases not matched to a gene. This CDR3 reads CASSPGLAGGSRETQYF. The CDR3 DNA is TGTGCCAGCAGCCCGGGACTAGCGGGAGGATCAAGGGAGACCCAGTACTTC.

V is TRBV1 and J is TRBJ1-1; the table's D call, TRBD1, has no DNA check behind it. TRBV1 is deemed a pseudogene. This CDR3 spans 17 amino acids. The CDR3 DNA reads as TGCACCAGCAGCCAAAGAGGGGGCCCGGCTTCGAACACTGAAGCTTTCTTT. Translation: CTSSQRGGPASNTEAFF.

This clone was detected once. The rearrangement joins TRBV2 to TRBJ2-7, with TRBD1 matching 9 bases. There are 13 residues in the CDR3. After removal of 7 bases from V and 3 bases from J, the junction contained 4 bases not matched to a gene. CDR1 is SNHLY and CDR2 is FYNNEI in the germline V gene. The DNA of the CDR3 is TGTGCCAGCACCGGGACAGGGCTCTACGAGCAGTACTTC. This encodes CASTGTGLYEQYF.

CDR3 coding DNA: TGTGCCATCACCCCTTTGGCCACCGGGGAGCTGTTTTTT. Its translation is CAITPLATGELFF. The chain couples TRBV10-3 to TRBJ2-2; D call uncertain. The germline gives CDR1 ENHRY, CDR2 SYGVKD. The CDR3 totals 13 residues. The V end was cut by 7 bases, the J end by 4 bases, with 10 bases between.

The chain is built from TRBV27 and TRBJ2-3; D gene ambiguous. Looked up from germline, CDR1 is MNHEY and CDR2 is SMNVEV (reference sequence). With 3 bases removed from V and 0 bases from J, the gap between germline ends came to 4 bases. The CDR3 sequence is 13 residues long. Here the CDR3 reads CASSFRSTDTQYF. The CDR3 DNA is TGTGCCAGCAGTTTTCGGAGCACAGATACGCAGTATTTT.

The J gene is TRBJ1-2, the V gene TRBV5-1, with TRBD1 identical over 9 bases. CDR3 length equals 15 residues. Unmatched junction bases numbered 6, after V lost 2 bases and J lost 4 bases. Germline CDR1 SGHRS, CDR2 YFSETQ. The CDR3 spells CASSLTGQGFYGYTF. For the CDR3, the DNA is TGCGCCAGCAGCTTAACGGGACAGGGTTTCTATGGCTACACCTTC.

The V call is TRBV9, the J call TRBJ1-2; a weak D match, TRBD1 (6 bases). Germline CDR1 reads SGDLS; CDR2 reads YYNGEE. V was clipped by 0 bases and J by 2 bases, with 8 bases between them. The CDR3 is 14 amino acids. Here the CDR3 reads CASSVVDRNYGYTF. The CDR3 nucleotides are TGTGCCAGCAGCGTAGTTGACAGGAACTATGGCTACACCTTC.

V usage is TRBV25-1 and J usage is TRBJ2-4, with a possible D match to TRBD1 (5 bases). Trimming pared 3 bases from V and 0 bases from J, leaving 9 bases between. In germline, CDR1 is MGHDK, CDR2 SYGVNS. The CDR3 extends over 15 amino acids. CDR3 sequence: CASSDQGLAKNIQYF. For the CDR3, the DNA is TGTGCCAGCAGTGACCAGGGATTAGCCAAAAACATTCAGTACTTC.